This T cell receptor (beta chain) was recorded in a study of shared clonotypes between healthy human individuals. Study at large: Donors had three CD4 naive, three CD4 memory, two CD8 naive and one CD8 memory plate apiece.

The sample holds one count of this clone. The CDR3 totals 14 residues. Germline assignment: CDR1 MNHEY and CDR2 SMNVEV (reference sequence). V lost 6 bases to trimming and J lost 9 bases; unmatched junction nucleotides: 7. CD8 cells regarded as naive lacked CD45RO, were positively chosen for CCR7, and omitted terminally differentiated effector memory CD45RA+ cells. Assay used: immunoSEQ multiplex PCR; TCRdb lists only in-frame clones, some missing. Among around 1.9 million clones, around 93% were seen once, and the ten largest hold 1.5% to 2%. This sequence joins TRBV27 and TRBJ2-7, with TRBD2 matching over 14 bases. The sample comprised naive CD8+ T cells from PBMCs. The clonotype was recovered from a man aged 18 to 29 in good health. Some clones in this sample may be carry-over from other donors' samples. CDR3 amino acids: CASRPGLAGVAQYF. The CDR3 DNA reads TGTGCCAGCAGGCCGGGACTAGCGGGAGTGGCGCAGTACTTC.